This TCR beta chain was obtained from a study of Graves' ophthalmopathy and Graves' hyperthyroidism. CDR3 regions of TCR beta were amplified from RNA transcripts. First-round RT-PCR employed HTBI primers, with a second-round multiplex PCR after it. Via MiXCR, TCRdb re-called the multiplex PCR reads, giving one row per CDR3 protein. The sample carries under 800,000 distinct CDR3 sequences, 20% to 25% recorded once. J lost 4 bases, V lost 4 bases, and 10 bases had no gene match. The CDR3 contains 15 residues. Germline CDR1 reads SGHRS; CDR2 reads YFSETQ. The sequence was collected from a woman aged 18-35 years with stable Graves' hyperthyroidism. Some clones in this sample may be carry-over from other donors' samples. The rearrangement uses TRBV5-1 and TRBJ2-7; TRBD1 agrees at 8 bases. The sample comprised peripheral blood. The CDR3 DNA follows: TGCGCCAGCAGCCCGGGACAGGCCGCTCCTTACGAGCAGTACTTC. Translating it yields CASSPGQAAPYEQYF. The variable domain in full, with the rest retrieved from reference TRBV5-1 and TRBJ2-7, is KAGVTQTPRYLIKTRGQQVTLSCSPISGHRSVSWYQQTPGQGLQFLFEYFSETQRNKGNFPGRFSGRQFSNSRSEMNVSTLELGDSALYLCASSPGQAAPYEQYFGPGTRLTVT.